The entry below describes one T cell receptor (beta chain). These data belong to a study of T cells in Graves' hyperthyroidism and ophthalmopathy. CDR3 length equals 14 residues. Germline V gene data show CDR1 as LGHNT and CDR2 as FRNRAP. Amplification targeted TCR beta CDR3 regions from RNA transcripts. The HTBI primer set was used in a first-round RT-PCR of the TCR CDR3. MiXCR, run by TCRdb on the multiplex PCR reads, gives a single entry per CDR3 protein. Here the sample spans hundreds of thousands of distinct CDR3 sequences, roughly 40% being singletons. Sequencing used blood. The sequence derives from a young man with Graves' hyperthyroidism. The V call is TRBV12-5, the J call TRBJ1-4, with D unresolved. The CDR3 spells CAPPHAGTNEKLFF. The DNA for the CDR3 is TGTGCCCCACCCCACGCGGGTACTAATGAAAAACTGTTTTTT.